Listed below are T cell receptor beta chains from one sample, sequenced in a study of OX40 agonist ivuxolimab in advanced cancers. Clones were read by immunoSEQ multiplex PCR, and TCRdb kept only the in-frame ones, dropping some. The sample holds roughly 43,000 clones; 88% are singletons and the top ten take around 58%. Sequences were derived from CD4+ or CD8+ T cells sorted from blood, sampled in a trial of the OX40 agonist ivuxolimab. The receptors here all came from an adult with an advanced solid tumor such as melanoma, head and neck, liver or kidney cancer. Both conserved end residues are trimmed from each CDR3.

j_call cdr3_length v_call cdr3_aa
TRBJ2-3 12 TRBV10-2 ASSEFGETDTQY
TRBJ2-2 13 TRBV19 ASSMWGRGTGELF
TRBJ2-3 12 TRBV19 ARGLRQSTDTQY
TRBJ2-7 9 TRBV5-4 ASSSLYEQY
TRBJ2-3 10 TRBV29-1 SVGQGGDTQY
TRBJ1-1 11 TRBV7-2 ASSLGQELEAF
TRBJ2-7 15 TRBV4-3 ASSQDVRAQLSYEQY
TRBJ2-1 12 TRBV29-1 SVAGGSSYNEQF
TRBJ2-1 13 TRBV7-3 ASSAQGNAYNEQF
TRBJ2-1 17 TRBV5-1 ASTPKGTSGRGNHNEQF
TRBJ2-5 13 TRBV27 ASSSVRDRGGTQY
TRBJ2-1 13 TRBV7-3 ASSLEAGGNNEQF
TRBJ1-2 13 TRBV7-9 ASSLLGVPNYGYT
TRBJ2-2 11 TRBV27 ASSSWELGELF
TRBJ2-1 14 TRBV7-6 ASSSEGTSGGYEQF
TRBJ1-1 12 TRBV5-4 ASSSQQVNTEAF
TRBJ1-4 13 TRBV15 ATSREDATNEKLF